Below are 27 T cell receptor beta chains sequenced from a single sample in a study of shared clonotypes between healthy human individuals. Assay: immunoSEQ multiplex PCR; the TCRdb copy retains only in-frame clones and omits some. The sample lists about 1 million clones, about 74% seen once, with approximately 1.5% in the top ten. Input material: memory CD4+ T cells sorted from blood. The subset: CD45RA-negative fraction. Receptors were obtained from a man younger than 35 in good health.

J is TRBJ2-2 and V is TRBV4-1, with a tentative D call TRBD1 (5 bases). Looked up from germline, CDR1 is MGHRA and CDR2 is YSYEKL. The CDR3 has 15 residues. Trimming removed 4 bases at V and 3 bases at J, with 12 bases between. CDR3 nucleotide sequence: TGCGCCAGCAGCCCACCGTCAGGGTACACCGGGGAGCTGTTTTTT. Translation gives CASSPPSGYTGELFF.

The genes are TRBV7-3 and TRBJ2-3, with 10 bases lining up with TRBD2. The CDR3 extends over 14 amino acids. With V trimmed by 4 bases and J by 4 bases, 2 bases remained unmatched. CDR1 is SGHTA and CDR2 is FQGTGA in the germline V gene. The CDR3 reads CASSSGLAADTQYF. In DNA, the CDR3 is TGTGCCAGCAGCTCCGGACTAGCGGCAGATACGCAGTATTTT.

This rearrangement joins TRBV28 to TRBJ1-5; 9 nucleotides agree with TRBD1. V lost 3 bases and J lost 2; bases outside the gene matches: 5. The CDR3 spans 16 residues. In germline, CDR1 is MDHEN, CDR2 SYDVKM. CDR3 bases: TGTGCCAGCAGTTTGACTTGGACAGGGGGCAATCAGCCCCAGCATTTT. This translates into CASSLTWTGGNQPQHF.

This clone was seen once. The chain recombines TRBV6-6 with TRBJ2-7, with no clear D. This CDR3 contains 14 residues. Trimming removed 4 bases at V and 0 bases at J, with 10 bases between. Germline-derived CDR1 and CDR2 are MNHNY and SVGAGI (reference sequence). CDR3 sequence reads: CASSSPEDSYEQYF. CDR3 DNA sequence: TGTGCCAGCAGTTCCCCTGAGGACTCCTACGAGCAGTACTTC.

The chain combines TRBV2 with TRBJ1-6, with a weak D call TRBD1 (6 bases). This CDR3 contains 12 residues. V lost 5 bases to trimming and J lost 14 bases, with 13 bases between them. Germline-derived CDR1 and CDR2 are SNHLY and FYNNEI. The CDR3 bases are TGTGCCAGCAGTAGACAGGAGTTATCCCTCCACTTT. Translated, it gives CASSRQELSLHF.

The chain is built from TRBV5-1 and TRBJ2-5; 7 nucleotides match TRBD1. The better agreement between TRBJ2-7 and the DNA end casts doubt on the J call. Germline V gene data show CDR1 as SGHRS and CDR2 as YFSETQ. The CDR3 has 13 amino acids. The CDR3 DNA is TGCGCCAGCAGCTTCATACAGGGGACCGAGCAGTACTTC. Amino acid sequence: CASSFIQGTEQYF.

This rearrangement joins TRBV7-3 to TRBJ2-7, with 9 bases fitting TRBD1. Germline V lookup: CDR1 SGHTA, CDR2 FQGTGA. CDR3 length: 14 amino acids. The junction had 6 bases not matched to a gene; V was cut back by 4 bases and J by 5 bases. The CDR3 spells CASSWGQGRNEQYF. Here the CDR3 DNA reads TGTGCCAGCAGCTGGGGACAGGGTAGGAACGAGCAGTACTTC.

This chain connects TRBV19 to TRBJ2-2; D is uncertain. V dropped 5 bases and J dropped 0 bases, with 10 bases sitting between them. The CDR3 length is 15 residues. Looked up from germline, CDR1 is LNHDA and CDR2 is SQIVND (reference sequence). The CDR3 DNA is TGTGCCAGTAGTCCCAGCGACACGAACACCGGGGAGCTGTTTTTT. This encodes CASSPSDTNTGELFF.

The chain has TRBV5-1 and TRBJ2-1; 12 bases agree with TRBD1. Germline CDR1 is SGHRS and CDR2 is YFSETQ. J gave up 0 bases and V 4 bases, and 5 bases lay outside the gene matches. The CDR3 is made up of 17 amino acids. The CDR3 DNA reads TGCGCCAGCAGCCCCTTGGGACAGGGGGCCTCCTACAATGAGCAGTTCTTC. Protein product: CASSPLGQGASYNEQFF.

The chain is built from TRBV11-2 and TRBJ1-5, with TRBD1 as a possible D gene (5 bases). The length of the CDR3 is 15 residues. Germline V gives CDR1 SGHAT, CDR2 FQNNGV. Trimming left V 1 base short and J 5 bases short, with 12 bases between. The CDR3 nucleotides read TGTGCCAGCAGCTTAGGTCCAGGGTCAGATCAGCCCCAGCATTTT. Its protein product is CASSLGPGSDQPQHF.

This chain uses TRBV6-5 with TRBJ1-2; no clear D gene. The germline V gene encodes CDR1 MNHEY and CDR2 SVGAGI. V shed 2 bases and J shed 6 bases, with 13 bases lying between them. The CDR3 has 14 residues. In DNA, the CDR3 is TGTGCCAGCAGTTACCAAGCGACCAGCGATGGCTACACCTTC. Its protein is CASSYQATSDGYTF.

The chain links TRBV14 to TRBJ1-2; D unclear. Trimming stripped 3 bases from V and 4 bases from J, with 18 bases between. Germline V gene data show CDR1 as SGHDN and CDR2 as FVKESK. The CDR3 has 16 amino acids. CDR3 coding DNA: TGTGCCAGCAGCCATAGAAGGGCCCTTGGTCTCTATGGCTACACCTTC. This translates into CASSHRRALGLYGYTF.

CDR3 DNA: TGTGCCAGCAGTGAAGTGGGGGGGAATAGCAATCAGCCCCAGCATTTT. Its protein is CASSEVGGNSNQPQHF. This rearrangement joins TRBV6-1 to TRBJ1-5; a weak D match, TRBD1 (5 bases). Germline CDR1 and CDR2: MNHNS and SASEGT. The CDR3 has 16 residues. Trimming shortened V by 1 base and J by 0 bases, and 10 bases separated the two germline ends.

V usage is TRBV7-2 and J usage is TRBJ1-1; tentative D call: TRBD1 (6 bases). Germline CDR1 SGHTA, CDR2 FQGNSA. This CDR3 is built from 15 residues. Trimming removed 3 bases at V and 4 bases at J, with 15 bases between. The CDR3 DNA is TGTGCCAGCAGCTTCAGTAGGGGGGGCGGCACTGAAGCTTTCTTT. Protein product: CASSFSRGGGTEAFF.

In this sample, this clone turned up once. The chain links TRBV2 to TRBJ1-4; D is unclear. Germline V gives CDR1 SNHLY, CDR2 FYNNEI. Trimming cost V 2 bases and J 3 bases, with 7 bases left between them. This CDR3 has 14 amino acids. The CDR3: CASSEKAANEKLFF. For the CDR3, the DNA is TGTGCCAGCAGTGAAAAGGCAGCTAATGAAAAACTGTTTTTT.

The chain recombines TRBV5-5 with TRBJ2-5; tentatively, D is TRBD1 (6 bases). The CDR3 runs to 14 residues. Trimming stripped 4 bases from V and 3 bases from J, with 13 bases between. CDR1 and CDR2 from the germline V gene are SGHKS and YYEKEE (reference sequence). The DNA of the CDR3 is TGTGCCAGCAGCCCGCCCCCAGGGGAAGAGACCCAGTACTTC. Translating it yields CASSPPPGEETQYF.

The chain couples TRBV28 to TRBJ2-7, with TRBD1 identical over 11 bases. The V and J ends lost 2 bases and 0 bases, in that order; junction bases with no gene match: 6. The CDR3 has 17 amino acids. Looked up from germline, CDR1 is MDHEN and CDR2 is SYDVKM. The CDR3 sequence is CASSLELGTGGSYEQYF. The CDR3 coding sequence is TGTGCCAGCAGTTTAGAATTAGGGACAGGGGGCTCCTACGAGCAGTACTTC.

The rearrangement joins TRBV2 to TRBJ2-7, with D possibly being TRBD2 (5 bases). Between the trimmed V and J ends, which lost 5 bases and 4 bases, there was a span of 15 bases. CDR1 and CDR2 (germline): SNHLY, FYNNEI. This CDR3 region has 14 residues. CDR3 residues: CASSLGREVYEQYF. In nucleotides, the CDR3 is TGTGCCAGCAGTCTCGGACGGGAAGTTTACGAGCAGTACTTC.

The rearrangement joins TRBV5-1 to TRBJ1-2; 9 bases agree with TRBD1. Losses at the gene ends were 4 bases for V and 8 bases for J; bases not matched to a gene: 9. CDR3 size: 14 residues. Germline CDR1 is SGHRS and CDR2 is YFSETQ. DNA for the CDR3: TGCGCCAGCAGCCAAACACAGGGGGCGGGAGGCTACACCTTC. It specifies CASSQTQGAGGYTF.

V usage is TRBV5-4 and J usage is TRBJ1-1, with D maybe TRBD1 (5 bases). Germline-derived CDR1 and CDR2 are SGHNT and YYREEE (reference sequence). The CDR3 covers 14 residues. V gave up 4 bases and J gave up 2 bases, with 12 bases separating them. The chain's CDR3 is CASSTPTENTEAFF. Here the CDR3 DNA reads TGTGCCAGCAGCACCCCGACAGAAAACACTGAAGCTTTCTTT.

The chain is built from TRBV4-3 and TRBJ2-7; a weak D match, TRBD1 (6 bases). Germline CDR1 is LGHNA and CDR2 is YSLEER. V was pared by 1 base and J by 2 bases, with 18 bases between. The CDR3 runs to 17 residues. CDR3 bases: TGCGCCAGCAGCCAAGGGGCAGGGGCAGGGAGAGCCTACGAGCAGTACTTC. It specifies CASSQGAGAGRAYEQYF.

This clone was seen a few times. The chain links TRBV4-2 to TRBJ1-1; D not resolved. The V end lost 4 bases, the J end lost 5 bases, and 17 bases lay between the germline ends. This CDR3 spans 15 amino acids. CDR1 and CDR2 (germline): LGHNA, YNFKEQ. The CDR3 DNA reads TGTGCCAGCAGCCGGGATAAGGTGAGTGGGACTGAAGCTTTCTTT. This encodes CASSRDKVSGTEAFF.

In its sample, this clone was seen a few times. The chain links TRBV6-6 to TRBJ2-2, with 7 bases fitting TRBD2. The CDR3 covers 15 residues. After removal of 7 bases from V and 4 bases from J, the junction contained 9 bases not matched to a gene. Germline V gene sequence: CDR1 MNHNY, CDR2 SVGAGI (reference sequence). CDR3 in DNA: TGTGCCAGCACCCACGGGGGGTCGGGCACCGGGGAGCTGTTTTTT. As protein: CASTHGGSGTGELFF.

For the CDR3, the DNA is TGTGCCAGCAGCGTAGCCCCCCCAGGGACTAGCGGGACCCATGAGCAGTTCTTC. Translated, it gives CASSVAPPGTSGTHEQFF. The chain links TRBV9 to TRBJ2-1; TRBD2 matches at 13 bases. The CDR3 is made up of 18 amino acids. Germline V gives CDR1 SGDLS, CDR2 YYNGEE. V dropped 0 bases and J dropped 8; count of bases not matched to a gene: 11.

The chain couples TRBV6-1 to TRBJ1-2, with a weak D call TRBD1 (5 bases). Trimming took off 4 bases at V and 5 bases at J, with 17 bases between the two ends. CDR1 MNHNS and CDR2 SASEGT come from the germline V gene. The CDR3 is 15 amino acids. The CDR3 region is CASSASLEGRYGYTF. In DNA form, the CDR3 reads TGTGCCAGCAGTGCCTCCTTGGAGGGACGGTATGGCTACACCTTC.

Concerning this clone itself: This sequence may be a read error, since a much larger clone differs from it by one base. The same CDR3 arises from other DNA sequences in this sample as well. The chain has TRBV9 and TRBJ1-2, with D tentatively TRBD1 (5 bases). The CDR3 spans 17 residues. Germline assignment: CDR1 SGDLS and CDR2 YYNGEE. With 4 bases removed from V and 7 bases from J, the gap between germline ends came to 26 bases. Written as DNA, the CDR3 is TGTGCCAGCAGCCCCCTGCAGGGAGCTAAAAGGTATTCTGGCTACACCTTC. Protein sequence: CASSPLQGAKRYSGYTF.

V is TRBV5-4 and J is TRBJ2-5, with D unclear. The CDR3 is made up of 13 amino acids. Trimming shortened V by 1 base and J by 5 bases, and 9 bases separated the two germline ends. Per germline, CDR1 SGHNT and CDR2 YYREEE (reference sequence). Here the CDR3 reads CASSLPNGETQYF. Written as DNA, the CDR3 is TGTGCCAGCAGCTTGCCCAACGGGGAGACCCAGTACTTC.